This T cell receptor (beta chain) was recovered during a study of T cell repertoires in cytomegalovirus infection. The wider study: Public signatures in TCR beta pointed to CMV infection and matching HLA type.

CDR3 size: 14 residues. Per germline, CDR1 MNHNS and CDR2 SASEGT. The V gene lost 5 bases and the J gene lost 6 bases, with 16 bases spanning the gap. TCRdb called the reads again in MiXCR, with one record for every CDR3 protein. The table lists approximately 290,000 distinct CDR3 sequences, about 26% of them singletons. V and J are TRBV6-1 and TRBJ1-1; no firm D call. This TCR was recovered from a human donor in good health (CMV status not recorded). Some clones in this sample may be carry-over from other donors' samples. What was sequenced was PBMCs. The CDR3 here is CASSSWVERAEAFF. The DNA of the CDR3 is TGTGCCAGCAGTTCCTGGGTGGAGCGAGCTGAAGCTTTCTTT.